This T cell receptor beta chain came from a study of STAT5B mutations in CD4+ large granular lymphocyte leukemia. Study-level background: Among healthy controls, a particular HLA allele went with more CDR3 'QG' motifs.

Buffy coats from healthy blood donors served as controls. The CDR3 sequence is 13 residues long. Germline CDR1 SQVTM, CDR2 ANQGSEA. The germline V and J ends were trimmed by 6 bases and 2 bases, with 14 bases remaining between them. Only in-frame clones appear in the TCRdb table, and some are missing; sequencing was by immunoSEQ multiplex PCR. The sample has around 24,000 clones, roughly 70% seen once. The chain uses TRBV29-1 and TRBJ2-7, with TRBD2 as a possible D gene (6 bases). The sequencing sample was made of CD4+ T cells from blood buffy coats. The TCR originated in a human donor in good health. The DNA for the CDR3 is TGCAGCGTGCGGGACGCTCAGACCTACGAGCAGTACTTC. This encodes CSVRDAQTYEQYF.